This T cell receptor (beta chain) was identified in a study of technical replicates of blood from a handful of donors. Sequencing used immunoSEQ multiplex PCR; TCRdb keeps in-frame clones, though not all of them. Among approximately 75,000 clones listed, approximately 97% were seen once. This CDR3 has 15 residues. From germline, CDR1 is SGHDT and CDR2 YYEEEE. V was shortened by 3 bases and J by 2 bases, with 12 bases between the two germline ends. The origin of this receptor is a human donor in good health. The chain carries TRBV5-6 and TRBJ2-1; D remains unclear. Sequenced: T cells isolated from PBMCs. The CDR3 DNA follows: TGTGCCAGCAGCTCCCCTTACTATCCCTACAATGAGCAGTTCTTC. It codes for CASSSPYYPYNEQFF.